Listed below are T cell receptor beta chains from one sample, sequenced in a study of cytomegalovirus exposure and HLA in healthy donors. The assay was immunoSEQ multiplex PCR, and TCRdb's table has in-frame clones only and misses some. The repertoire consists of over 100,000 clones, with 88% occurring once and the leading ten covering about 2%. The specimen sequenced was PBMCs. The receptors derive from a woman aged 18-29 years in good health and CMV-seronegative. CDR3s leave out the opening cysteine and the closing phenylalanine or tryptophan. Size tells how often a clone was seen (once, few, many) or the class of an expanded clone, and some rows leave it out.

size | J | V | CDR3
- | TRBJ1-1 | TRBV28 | ASSNPGVPEAF
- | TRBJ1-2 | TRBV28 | ASNFRGTNYGYT
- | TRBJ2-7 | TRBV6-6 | ASSYVDTLRNEQY
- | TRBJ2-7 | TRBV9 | ASSGRQGANLYEQY
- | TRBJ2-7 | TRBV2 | ASSDRSYEQY
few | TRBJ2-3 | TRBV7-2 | ASGDGTGGYTQY
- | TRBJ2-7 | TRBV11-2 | ASSLVGTGRIEQY
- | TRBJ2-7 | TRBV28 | ATTYRRGAPYEQY
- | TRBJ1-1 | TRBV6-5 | ASSVFGGGTEAF
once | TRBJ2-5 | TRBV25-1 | ASSTFQETQY
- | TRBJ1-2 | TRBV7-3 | ASSQNHRGGGYT
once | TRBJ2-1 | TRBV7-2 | ASSLEEIAGKQF
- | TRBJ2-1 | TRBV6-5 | ASSPIYGTSGGQF
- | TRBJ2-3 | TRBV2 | ASSDQRGGRDTQY
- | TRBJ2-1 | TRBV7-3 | ASSFSGREYNEQF
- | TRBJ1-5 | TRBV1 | TSSQTAGENQPQH
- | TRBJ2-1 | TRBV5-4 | ASTPTGGASNEQF
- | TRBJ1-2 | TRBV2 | ASSFYLGQVEGYT
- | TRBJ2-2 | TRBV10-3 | AISEAHQELF
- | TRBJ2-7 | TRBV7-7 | ASSFLPEASEQY
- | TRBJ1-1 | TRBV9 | ASSVSGLGNTEAF
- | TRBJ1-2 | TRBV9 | ASSVGRGNGYT
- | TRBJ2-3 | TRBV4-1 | ASSQAGTGSQNTDTQY
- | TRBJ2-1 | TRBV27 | ASSLQGSDAVGSYNEQF
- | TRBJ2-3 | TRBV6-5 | ASSLLAGGPLNY
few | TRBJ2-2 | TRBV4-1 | ASSQGQGYSNTGELF
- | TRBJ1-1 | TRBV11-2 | ASSPRGRVNTEAF
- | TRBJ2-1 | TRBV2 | ASSPHRPGDNEQF
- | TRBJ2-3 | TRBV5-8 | ASSLGTSGTTDTQY
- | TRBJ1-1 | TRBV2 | ARRSTSGTEAF
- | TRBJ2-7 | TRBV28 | ASSLTTGGAWEQY
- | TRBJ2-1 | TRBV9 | ASSVALWSASGRNNEQF
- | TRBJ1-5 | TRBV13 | ASSLGTGYQPQH
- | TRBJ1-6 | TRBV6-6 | ASSPRQLNSPLH
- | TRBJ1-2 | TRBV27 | ASSDRARGYT
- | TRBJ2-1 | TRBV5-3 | ARSLEQSEQF
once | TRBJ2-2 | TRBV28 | ASLHSNTGELF
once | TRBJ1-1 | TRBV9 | ASSPSGGRYTEAF